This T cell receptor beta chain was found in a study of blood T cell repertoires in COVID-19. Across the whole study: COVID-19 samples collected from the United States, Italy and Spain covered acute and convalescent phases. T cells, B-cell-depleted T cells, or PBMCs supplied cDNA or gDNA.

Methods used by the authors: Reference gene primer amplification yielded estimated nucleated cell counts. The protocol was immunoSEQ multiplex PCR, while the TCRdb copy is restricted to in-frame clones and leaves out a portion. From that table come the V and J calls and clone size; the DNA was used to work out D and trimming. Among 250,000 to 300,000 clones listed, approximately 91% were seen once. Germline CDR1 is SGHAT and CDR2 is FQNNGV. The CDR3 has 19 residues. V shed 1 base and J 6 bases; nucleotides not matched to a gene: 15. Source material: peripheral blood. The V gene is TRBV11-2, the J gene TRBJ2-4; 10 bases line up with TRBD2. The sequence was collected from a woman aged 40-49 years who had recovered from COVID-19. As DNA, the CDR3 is TGTGCCAGCAGCTTAGGGTGGCTAGCGGGAGATACGGCGTTAAACATTCAGTACTTC. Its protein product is CASSLGWLAGDTALNIQYF.